A single sample is the source of the 25 T cell receptor beta chains below, sequenced in a study of cytomegalovirus exposure and HLA in healthy donors. A multiplex PCR was run with 60 Vbeta primers and 13 Jbeta primers. Measured with immunoSEQ multiplex PCR; TCRdb has only the in-frame clones, and not every one. This table has roughly 120,000 clones, roughly 80% appearing once. Material: PBMCs. The receptors come from a woman under 30 in good health and CMV-seronegative.

This clone came up once. This chain links TRBV4-3 with TRBJ2-2; 7 bases match TRBD2. CDR1 is LGHNA and CDR2 is YSLEER in the germline V gene. The junction had 9 bases not matched to a gene; V was cut back by 0 bases and J by 5 bases. The CDR3 has 17 residues. CDR3 region: CASSQDRWGGGTGELFF. CDR3 nucleotide sequence: TGCGCCAGCAGCCAAGATCGGTGGGGGGGTGGGACCGGGGAGCTGTTTTTT.

This clone came up once. The chain is built from TRBV5-4 and TRBJ1-1; 7 bases are a match to TRBD1. This CDR3 region has 14 residues. Germline CDR1 is SGHNT and CDR2 is YYREEE (reference sequence). V lost 3 bases and J lost 1; bases outside the gene matches: 3. CDR3: CASSSRTGNTEAFF. The CDR3, as DNA: TGTGCCAGCAGCTCTCGGACAGGGAACACTGAAGCTTTCTTT.

The chain combines TRBV30 with TRBJ2-7; TRBD2 might be the D (6 bases). Trimming took 6 bases from V and 3 from J, leaving 15 bases between them. This CDR3 has 13 residues. Per the germline V gene, CDR1 is GTSNPN and CDR2 is SVGIG (reference sequence). CDR3 nucleotides: TGTGCCTGTCTCGGGACTCGATTCTACGAGCAGTACTTC. Translating it yields CACLGTRFYEQYF.

This chain connects TRBV5-1 to TRBJ2-3, with 10 nucleotides matching TRBD2. The CDR3 is 16 amino acids. CDR1 and CDR2 from the germline V gene are SGHRS and YFSETQ. V shed 4 bases, J shed 1 base, and the junction held 6 bases outside the gene matches. As DNA, the CDR3 is TGCGCCAGCAGCCGGGGGACTAGCGCGGGCACAGATACGCAGTATTTT. Its translation is CASSRGTSAGTDTQYF. The variable domain in full, completed from reference TRBV5-1 and TRBJ2-3, reads KAGVTQTPRYLIKTRGQQVTLSCSPISGHRSVSWYQQTPGQGLQFLFEYFSETQRNKGNFPGRFSGRQFSNSRSEMNVSTLELGDSALYLCASSRGTSAGTDTQYFGPGTRLTVL.

This clone was detected only a few times. This chain connects TRBV2 to TRBJ2-7, with a possible D match to TRBD2 (5 bases). The CDR3 covers 16 residues. Trimming shortened V by 7 bases and J by 7 bases, and 26 bases separated the two germline ends. Per the germline V gene, CDR1 is SNHLY and CDR2 is FYNNEI. The CDR3 loop is CASTPATGGNRREQYF. Written as DNA, the CDR3 is TGTGCCAGCACTCCCGCCACGGGCGGAAACCGGAGGGAGCAGTACTTC. The complete variable domain, with remaining parts taken from reference TRBV2 and TRBJ2-7, reads EPEVTQTPSHQVTQMGQEVILRCVPISNHLYFYWYRQILGQKVEFLVSFYNNEISEKSEIFDDQFSVERPDGSNFTLKIRSTKLEDSAMYFCASTPATGGNRREQYFGPGTRLTVT.

The chain has TRBV18 and TRBJ1-4; D may be TRBD1 (5 bases). Looked up from germline, CDR1 is KGHSH and CDR2 is LQKENI. The ends were cut back, 1 base at V and 11 bases at J, with 17 bases in the middle. This CDR3 is 15 amino acids long. The CDR3 reads CASSPRGSKEGKLFF. The CDR3 nucleotides read TGTGCCAGCTCACCACGCGGATCAAAGGAGGGGAAACTGTTTTTT.

The chain has TRBV5-1 and TRBJ2-7; 8 bases map to TRBD2. Germline loops: CDR1 SGHRS, CDR2 YFSETQ. This CDR3 contains 17 residues. V shed 4 bases and J 6 bases; nucleotides not matched to a gene: 18. The CDR3 nucleotides read TGCGCCAGCAGCCTGACAACGGATCTAACGGGAGGGTCCGAGCAGTACTTC. Protein product: CASSLTTDLTGGSEQYF.

This rearrangement joins TRBV7-9 to TRBJ1-3; the D is unclear. With 5 bases removed from V and 7 bases from J, the gap between germline ends came to 18 bases. The CDR3 runs 15 residues. Germline loops: CDR1 SEHNR, CDR2 FQNEAQ (reference sequence). The CDR3 DNA is TGTGCCAGCAGCCGGAGGGCCTACCCCGGGAACACCATATATTTT. Amino acids: CASSRRAYPGNTIYF. Full variable domain (rest looked up from reference TRBV7-9 and TRBJ1-3): DTGVSQNPRHKITKRGQNVTFRCDPISEHNRLYWYRQTLGQGPEFLTYFQNEAQLEKSRLLSDRFSAERPKGSFSTLEIQRTEQGDSAMYLCASSRRAYPGNTIYFGEGSWLTVV.

The chain joins TRBV18 to TRBJ2-5, with TRBD1 matching 10 bases. Judging by the DNA end, TRBJ2-7 fits better; the J call may be wrong. CDR3 size: 16 residues. CDR1 is KGHSH, CDR2 LQKENI, per germline. CDR3 coding DNA: TGTGCCAGCTCACCACCAAGACAGGGGGCGTTCGACGAGCAGTACTTC. Translation gives CASSPPRQGAFDEQYF.

The genes are TRBV5-4 and TRBJ2-1, with 12 positions matching TRBD2. Germline V gene sequence: CDR1 SGHNT, CDR2 YYREEE (reference sequence). The CDR3 has 16 residues. The trim removed 0 bases at V and 3 bases at J, leaving 1 base unmatched. The CDR3 sequence: CASSLGLAGDYNEQFF. The CDR3 nucleotides are TGTGCCAGCAGCTTGGGACTAGCGGGAGACTACAATGAGCAGTTCTTC.

The chain carries TRBV5-5 and TRBJ2-1, with 8 bases fitting TRBD1. The germline gives CDR1 SGHKS, CDR2 YYEKEE (reference sequence). The ends lost 4 bases at V and 2 bases at J; junction bases unmatched: 5. This CDR3 has 15 amino acids. The CDR3 loop is CASSPGTGAYNEQFF. DNA for the CDR3: TGTGCCAGCAGCCCCGGGACAGGAGCCTACAATGAGCAGTTCTTC.

V usage is TRBV16 and J usage is TRBJ1-1; 7 bases align to TRBD1. CDR1 and CDR2 from the germline V gene are KGHSY and FQNENV. V lost 2 bases and J lost 1; bases outside the gene matches: 13. The CDR3 is 18 residues long. As DNA, the CDR3 is TGTGCCAGCAGCCAAAGACAGGGAACTAGGTCGCCGAACACTGAAGCTTTCTTT. Its translation is CASSQRQGTRSPNTEAFF.

The rearrangement joins TRBV4-3 to TRBJ1-2; D might be TRBD1 (5 bases). Per the germline V gene, CDR1 is LGHNA and CDR2 is YSLEER. Trimming removed 2 bases from V and 6 bases from J, with 16 bases in between. This CDR3 region has 15 residues. The CDR3 DNA follows: TGCGCCAGCAGCCAACAAAGACAGCTTCGGCATGGCTACACCTTC. Residues: CASSQQRQLRHGYTF.

This clone occurred once. The rearrangement uses TRBV18 and TRBJ2-1; unclear D gene. CDR3 length: 17 amino acids. Deletions cut 0 bases from V and 2 bases from J, with 14 bases between. The germline V gene has CDR1 KGHSH and CDR2 LQKENI. The CDR3: CASSPPGGVQAYNEQFF. The CDR3 DNA follows: TGTGCCAGCTCACCACCCGGCGGAGTTCAAGCCTACAATGAGCAGTTCTTC.

CDR3 protein: CASSQGAGGYTF. As DNA, the CDR3 is TGCGCCAGCAGCCAAGGGGCAGGAGGCTACACCTTC. The rearrangement uses TRBV4-1 and TRBJ1-2; D ambiguous. From germline, CDR1 is MGHRA and CDR2 YSYEKL. V lost 1 base and J lost 8, with 8 bases in between. This CDR3 spans 12 amino acids.

The chain uses TRBV29-1 and TRBJ2-1; D is unclear. Trimming shortened V by 2 bases and J by 5 bases, and 10 bases separated the two germline ends. The CDR3 extends over 13 amino acids. Per the germline V gene, CDR1 is SQVTM and CDR2 is ANQGSEA. In DNA, the CDR3 is TGCAGCGTTGAACCTCGGTTGCACAATGAGCAGTTCTTC. Protein product: CSVEPRLHNEQFF.

The chain joins TRBV19 to TRBJ2-7, with D maybe TRBD2 (6 bases). V was shortened by 6 bases and J by 7 bases, with 22 bases between the two germline ends. Germline loops: CDR1 LNHDA, CDR2 SQIVND (reference sequence). This CDR3 has 15 residues. The CDR3 DNA follows: TGTGCCAGTAGCCCGTCGGTTTGGGACTTAAAGGAGCAGTACTTC. Translated: CASSPSVWDLKEQYF.

V and J are TRBV2 and TRBJ2-2; 8 bases are shared with TRBD2. The V gene's germline CDR1 is SNHLY and CDR2 FYNNEI. The CDR3 runs 15 residues. V shed 3 bases, J shed 4 bases, and the junction held 4 bases outside the gene matches. CDR3 nucleotide sequence: TGTGCCAGCAGTGACAAGCTAGCGGGCACCGGGGAGCTGTTTTTT. Amino acids: CASSDKLAGTGELFF.

This clone has just a few counts. The V and J genes are TRBV5-1 and TRBJ2-6, with D hard to call. Between the trimmed V and J ends, which lost 0 bases and 0 bases, there was a span of 4 bases. CDR3 length equals 15 residues. Germline V CDR1 and CDR2: SGHRS, YFSETQ. The CDR3 loop reads CASSLDSSGANVLTF. CDR3 sequence (DNA): TGCGCCAGCAGCTTGGACAGCTCTGGGGCCAACGTCCTGACTTTC.

The chain employs TRBV5-6 and TRBJ1-2, with D possibly TRBD1 on 5 matching bases. Germline CDR1 reads SGHDT; CDR2 reads YYEEEE. The CDR3 loop spans 14 amino acids. Trimming removed 3 bases at V and 3 bases at J, with 12 bases between. The CDR3 loop reads CASSSLGGDYGYTF. The DNA of the CDR3 is TGTGCCAGCAGCTCCCTCGGAGGGGACTATGGCTACACCTTC.

The CDR3, as DNA: TGTGCCAGCAGCTTAGGAGGGCTGATCCGCACAGATACGCAGTATTTT. It yields the protein CASSLGGLIRTDTQYF. The J gene is TRBJ2-3, the V gene TRBV7-2; tentatively, D is TRBD2 (5 bases). Trimming cost V 1 base and J 1 base, with 12 bases left between them. There are 16 residues in the CDR3. Germline CDR1 reads SGHTA; CDR2 reads FQGNSA.

This clone was observed once. V is TRBV5-1 and J is TRBJ2-6; TRBD2 agrees at 11 bases. The CDR3 contains 18 residues. Germline CDR1 is SGHRS and CDR2 is YFSETQ. Unmatched junction bases numbered 2, after V lost 0 bases and J lost 0 bases. The CDR3 loop reads CASSLGLAGISGANVLTF. CDR3 DNA: TGCGCCAGCAGCTTGGGACTAGCGGGGATCTCTGGGGCCAACGTCCTGACTTTC.

The V and J genes are TRBV10-1 and TRBJ2-1; 11 bases fit TRBD2. V was clipped by 4 bases and J by 6 bases; unmatched bases: 2. The CDR3 spans 14 residues. Germline V gene data show CDR1 as WNHNN and CDR2 as SYGVQD (reference sequence). As DNA, the CDR3 is TGCGCCAGCAGTGCTACTAGCGGGAGCAATGAGCAGTTCTTC. Its protein is CASSATSGSNEQFF.

The chain carries TRBV4-2 and TRBJ1-4; D uncertain. CDR1 is LGHNA and CDR2 is YNFKEQ in the germline V gene. With 6 bases removed from V and 6 bases from J, the gap between germline ends came to 8 bases. CDR3 length: 12 residues. CDR3 bases: TGTGCCAGCAGACTGAACGATGAAAAACTGTTTTTT. Protein sequence: CASRLNDEKLFF.

This chain links TRBV5-1 with TRBJ2-1; D is unclear. Germline CDR1 SGHRS, CDR2 YFSETQ. This CDR3 has 12 amino acids. Trimming removed 4 bases from V and 7 bases from J, with 9 bases in between. The CDR3 reads CASSLNLNEQFF. CDR3 coding DNA: TGCGCCAGCAGCCTCAACTTGAATGAGCAGTTCTTC.